One sample yielded the 5 T cell receptor beta chains listed below, sequenced in a study of T cell repertoires in cytomegalovirus infection. TCRdb ran MiXCR on the reads and lists one entry per CDR3 protein. Of 300,000 to 450,000 distinct CDR3 sequences in the sample, around a sixth are singletons; the top ten hold around 8.6%. Sequencing input: PBMCs. Receptor source: a human donor in good health (CMV status not recorded). Some clones in this sample may be carry-over from other donors' samples.

This clonotype was detected only a few times. The rearrangement joins TRBV5-1 to TRBJ1-1; the D is unclear. This CDR3 comprises 14 residues. The ends were cut back, 0 bases at V and 1 base at J, with 7 bases in the middle. Germline loops: CDR1 SGHRS, CDR2 YFSETQ. The CDR3, as DNA: TGCGCCAGCAGCTTGGGGGCGACGAACACTGAAGCTTTCTTT. This codes for CASSLGATNTEAFF.

This clonotype has at least ten counts. The V gene is TRBV5-5, the J gene TRBJ2-7; a possible D gene is TRBD1 (5 bases). V was clipped by 1 base and J by 5 bases, with 13 bases between them. This CDR3 spans 14 amino acids. Per germline, CDR1 SGHKS and CDR2 YYEKEE (reference sequence). The CDR3: CASSLMAGSDEQYF. The CDR3 nucleotides are TGTGCCAGCAGCTTGATGGCAGGGTCTGACGAGCAGTACTTC.

This chain uses TRBV2 with TRBJ2-1; D gene ambiguous. There are 14 residues in the CDR3. The ends were cut back, 6 bases at V and 2 bases at J, with 11 bases in the middle. CDR1 and CDR2 (germline): SNHLY, FYNNEI. CDR3 nucleotide sequence: TGTGCCAGCAGGAATATAGGCCCCTACAATGAGCAGTTCTTC. This codes for CASRNIGPYNEQFF.

At least ten counts were recorded for this clonotype. The chain carries TRBV7-6 and TRBJ2-3; unclear D gene. V was shortened by 5 bases and J by 4 bases, with 13 bases between the two germline ends. This CDR3 has 14 amino acids. Germline V gene data show CDR1 as SGHVS and CDR2 as FNYEAQ. The CDR3 region is CASSGVPPPDTQYF. CDR3 coding DNA: TGTGCCAGCAGCGGAGTTCCCCCCCCAGATACGCAGTATTTT.

This chain uses TRBV3-1 with TRBJ1-2; possibly TRBD1 for D (5 bases). Looked up from germline, CDR1 is LGHDT and CDR2 is YNNKEL (reference sequence). This CDR3 contains 12 residues. V dropped 3 bases and J dropped 8 bases, with 10 bases sitting between them. CDR3 nucleotide sequence: TGTGCCAGCAGCCAGGGGCTAGACGGCTACACCTTC. It encodes CASSQGLDGYTF.